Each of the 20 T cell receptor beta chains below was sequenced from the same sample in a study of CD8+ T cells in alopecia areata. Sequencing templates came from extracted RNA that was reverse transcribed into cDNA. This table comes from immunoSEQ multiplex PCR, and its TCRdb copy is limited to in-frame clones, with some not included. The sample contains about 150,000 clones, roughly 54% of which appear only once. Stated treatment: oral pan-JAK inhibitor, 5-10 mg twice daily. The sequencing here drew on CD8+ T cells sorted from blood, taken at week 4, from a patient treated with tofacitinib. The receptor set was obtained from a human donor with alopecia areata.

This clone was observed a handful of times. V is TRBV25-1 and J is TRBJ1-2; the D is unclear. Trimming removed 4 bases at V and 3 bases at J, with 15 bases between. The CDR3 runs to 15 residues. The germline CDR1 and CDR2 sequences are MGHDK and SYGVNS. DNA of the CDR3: TGTGCCAGCAGTGGTCACGAGGAGGAGGACTATGGCTACACCTTC. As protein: CASSGHEEEDYGYTF.

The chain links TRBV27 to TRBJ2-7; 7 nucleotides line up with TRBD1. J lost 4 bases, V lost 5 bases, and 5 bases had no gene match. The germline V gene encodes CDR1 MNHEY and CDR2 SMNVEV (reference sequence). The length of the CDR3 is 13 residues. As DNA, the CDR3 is TGTGCCAGCAGTATACGGACAGGATACGAGCAGTACTTC. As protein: CASSIRTGYEQYF.

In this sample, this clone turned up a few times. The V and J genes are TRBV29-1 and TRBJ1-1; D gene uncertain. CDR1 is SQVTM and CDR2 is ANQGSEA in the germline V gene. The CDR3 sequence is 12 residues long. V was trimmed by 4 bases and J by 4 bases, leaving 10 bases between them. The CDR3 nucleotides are TGCAGCGTTGGACGGGAGTCCACTGAAGCTTTCTTT. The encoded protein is CSVGRESTEAFF.

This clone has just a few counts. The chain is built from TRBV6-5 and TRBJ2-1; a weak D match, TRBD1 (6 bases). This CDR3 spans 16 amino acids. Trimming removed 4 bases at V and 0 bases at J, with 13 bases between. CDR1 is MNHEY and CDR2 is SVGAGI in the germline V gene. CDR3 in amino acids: CASSSRDTISYNEQFF. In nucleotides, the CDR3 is TGTGCCAGCAGTTCTAGGGACACCATCTCCTACAATGAGCAGTTCTTC.

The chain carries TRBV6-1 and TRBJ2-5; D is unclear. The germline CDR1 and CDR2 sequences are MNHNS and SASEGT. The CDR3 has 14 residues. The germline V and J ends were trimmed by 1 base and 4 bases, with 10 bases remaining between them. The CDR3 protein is CASSEVSSPETQYF. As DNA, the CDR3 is TGTGCCAGCAGTGAAGTTTCCAGCCCAGAGACCCAGTACTTC.

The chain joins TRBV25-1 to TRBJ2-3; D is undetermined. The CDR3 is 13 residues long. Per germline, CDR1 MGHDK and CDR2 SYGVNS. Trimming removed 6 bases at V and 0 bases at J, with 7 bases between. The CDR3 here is CASSTTSTDTQYF. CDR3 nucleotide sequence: TGTGCCAGCAGCACGACTAGCACAGATACGCAGTATTTT.

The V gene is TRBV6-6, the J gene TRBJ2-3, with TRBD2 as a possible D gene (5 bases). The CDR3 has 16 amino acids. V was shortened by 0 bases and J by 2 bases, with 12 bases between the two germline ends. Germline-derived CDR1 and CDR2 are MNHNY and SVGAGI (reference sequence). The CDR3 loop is CASSYSTGDPTDTQYF. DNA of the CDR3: TGTGCCAGCAGTTACTCGACCGGGGATCCCACAGATACGCAGTATTTT.

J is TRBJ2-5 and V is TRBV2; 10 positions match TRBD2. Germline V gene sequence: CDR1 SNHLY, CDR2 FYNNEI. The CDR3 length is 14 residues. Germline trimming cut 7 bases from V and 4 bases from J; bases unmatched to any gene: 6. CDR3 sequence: CASILAGFRETQYF. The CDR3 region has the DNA TGTGCCAGCATACTAGCGGGGTTCCGAGAGACCCAGTACTTC.

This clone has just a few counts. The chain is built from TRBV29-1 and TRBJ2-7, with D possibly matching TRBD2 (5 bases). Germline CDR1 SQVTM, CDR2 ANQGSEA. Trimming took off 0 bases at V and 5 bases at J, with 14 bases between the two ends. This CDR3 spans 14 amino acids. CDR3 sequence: CSVEDGQAVDEQYF. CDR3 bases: TGCAGCGTTGAAGATGGGCAAGCGGTGGACGAGCAGTACTTC.

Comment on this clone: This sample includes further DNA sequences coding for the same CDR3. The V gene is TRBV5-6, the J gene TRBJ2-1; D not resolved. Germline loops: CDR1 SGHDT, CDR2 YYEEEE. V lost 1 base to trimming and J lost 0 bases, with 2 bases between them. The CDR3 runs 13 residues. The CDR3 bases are TGTGCCAGCAGCTTGAACTCCTACAATGAGCAGTTCTTC. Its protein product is CASSLNSYNEQFF.

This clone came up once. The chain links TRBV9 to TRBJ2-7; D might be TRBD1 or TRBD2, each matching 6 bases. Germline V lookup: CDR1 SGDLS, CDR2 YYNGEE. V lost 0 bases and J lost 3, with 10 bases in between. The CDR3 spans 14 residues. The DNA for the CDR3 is TGTGCCAGCAGCGTAGGGGGGGCTGGCTACGAGCAGTACTTC. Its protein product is CASSVGGAGYEQYF.

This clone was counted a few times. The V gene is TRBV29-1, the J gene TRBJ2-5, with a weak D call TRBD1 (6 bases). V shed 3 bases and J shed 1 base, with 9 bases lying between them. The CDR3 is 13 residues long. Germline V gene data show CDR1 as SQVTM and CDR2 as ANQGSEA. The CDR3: CSVETGPQETQYF. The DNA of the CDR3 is TGCAGCGTTGAGACAGGACCCCAAGAGACCCAGTACTTC.

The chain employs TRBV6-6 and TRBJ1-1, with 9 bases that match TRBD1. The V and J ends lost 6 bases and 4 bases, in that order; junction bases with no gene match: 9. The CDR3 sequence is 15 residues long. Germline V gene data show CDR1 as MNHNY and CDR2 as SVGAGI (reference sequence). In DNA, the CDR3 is TGTGCCAGCAGGAGAAGACAGGGGGAAAGCACTGAAGCTTTCTTT. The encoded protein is CASRRRQGESTEAFF.

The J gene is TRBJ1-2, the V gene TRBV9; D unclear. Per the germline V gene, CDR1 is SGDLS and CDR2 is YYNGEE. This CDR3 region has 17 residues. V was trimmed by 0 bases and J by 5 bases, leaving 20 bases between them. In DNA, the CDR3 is TGTGCCAGCAGCGTAGAGGGAGGGCCTAGACCCCGATATGGCTACACCTTC. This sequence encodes CASSVEGGPRPRYGYTF.

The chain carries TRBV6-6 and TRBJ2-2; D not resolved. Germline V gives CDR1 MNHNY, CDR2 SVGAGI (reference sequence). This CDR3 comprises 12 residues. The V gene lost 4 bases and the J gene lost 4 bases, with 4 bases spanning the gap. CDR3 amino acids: CASSSTTGELFF. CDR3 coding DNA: TGTGCCAGCAGTTCGACCACCGGGGAGCTGTTTTTT.

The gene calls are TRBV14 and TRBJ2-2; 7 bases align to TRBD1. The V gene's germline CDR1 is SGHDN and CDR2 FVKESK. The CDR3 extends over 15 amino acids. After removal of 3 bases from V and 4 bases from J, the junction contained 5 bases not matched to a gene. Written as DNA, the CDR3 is TGTGCCAGCAGCCACCTGGGACAGATCACCGGGGAGCTGTTTTTT. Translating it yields CASSHLGQITGELFF.

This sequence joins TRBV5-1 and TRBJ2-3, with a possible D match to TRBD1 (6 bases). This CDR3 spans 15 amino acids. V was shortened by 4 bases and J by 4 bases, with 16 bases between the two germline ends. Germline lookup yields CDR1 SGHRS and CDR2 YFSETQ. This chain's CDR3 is CASSLLTGSPDTQYF. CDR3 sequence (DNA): TGCGCCAGCAGCCTATTGACAGGATCACCAGATACGCAGTATTTT.

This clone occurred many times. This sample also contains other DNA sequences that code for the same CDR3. This chain's CDR3 is CASSQVGGQETQYF. The CDR3 bases are TGCGCCAGCAGCCAAGTTGGCGGGCAAGAGACCCAGTACTTC. The rearrangement joins TRBV4-1 to TRBJ2-5, with D perhaps TRBD2 (5 bases). The CDR3 contains 14 residues. The germline CDR1 and CDR2 sequences are MGHRA and YSYEKL. V was clipped by 1 base and J by 2 bases, with 8 bases between them.

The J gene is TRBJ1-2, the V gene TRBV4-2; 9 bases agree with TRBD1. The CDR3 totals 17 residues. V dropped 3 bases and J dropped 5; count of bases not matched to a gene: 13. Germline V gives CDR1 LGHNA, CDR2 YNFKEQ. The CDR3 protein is CASSHPTGGELDYGYTF. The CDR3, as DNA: TGTGCCAGCAGCCATCCGACAGGGGGAGAGCTTGATTATGGCTACACCTTC.

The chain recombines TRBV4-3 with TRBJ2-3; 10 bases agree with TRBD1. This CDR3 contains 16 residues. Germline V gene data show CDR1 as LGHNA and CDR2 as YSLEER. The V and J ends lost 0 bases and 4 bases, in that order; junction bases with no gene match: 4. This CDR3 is CASSQDRGTGADTQYF. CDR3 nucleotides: TGCGCCAGCAGCCAAGATCGGGGGACAGGGGCAGATACGCAGTATTTT.